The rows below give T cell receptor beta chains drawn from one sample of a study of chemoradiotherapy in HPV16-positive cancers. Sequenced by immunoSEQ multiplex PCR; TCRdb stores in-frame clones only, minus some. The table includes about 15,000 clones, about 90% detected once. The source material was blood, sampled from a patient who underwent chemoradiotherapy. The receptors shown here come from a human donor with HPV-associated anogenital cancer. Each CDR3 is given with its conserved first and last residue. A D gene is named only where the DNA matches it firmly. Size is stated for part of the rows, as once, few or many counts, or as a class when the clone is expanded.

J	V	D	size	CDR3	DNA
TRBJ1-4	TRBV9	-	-	CASSVASTNEKLFF	TGTGCCAGCAGCGTAGCGTCAACTAATGAAAAACTGTTTTTT
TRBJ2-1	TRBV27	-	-	CASTPGGAYNEQFF	TGTGCCAGCACCCCAGGGGGGGCGTACAATGAGCAGTTCTTC
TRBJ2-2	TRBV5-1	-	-	CASSLSGNTGELFF	TGCGCCAGCAGCTTGTCAGGGAACACCGGGGAGCTGTTTTTT
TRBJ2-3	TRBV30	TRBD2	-	CAWTPGLAGGGDTQYF	TGTGCCTGGACCCCGGGACTAGCGGGGGGAGGGGATACGCAGTATTTT
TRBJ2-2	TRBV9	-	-	CASSVQGLANTGELFF	TGTGCCAGCAGCGTTCAGGGGCTCGCGAACACCGGGGAGCTGTTTTTT
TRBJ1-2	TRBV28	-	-	CASSQSVAGRLSYGYTF	TGTGCCAGCAGTCAATCGGTGGCAGGGCGACTTTCTTATGGCTACACCTTC
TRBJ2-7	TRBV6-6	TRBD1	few	CASRTRDRSPYEQYF	TGTGCCAGCAGAACCCGGGACAGGTCCCCCTACGAGCAGTACTTC
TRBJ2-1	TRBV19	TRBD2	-	CASSALGSGAIYNEQFF	TGTGCCAGTAGTGCCCTCGGGAGCGGGGCAATCTACAATGAGCAGTTCTTC
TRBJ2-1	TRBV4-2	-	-	CASSQDGPIPNEQFF	TGTGCCAGCAGCCAAGATGGCCCAATCCCCAATGAGCAGTTCTTC
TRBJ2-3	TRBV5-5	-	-	CASSLGPTDTQYF	TGTGCCAGCAGCTTGGGCCCCACAGATACGCAGTATTTT
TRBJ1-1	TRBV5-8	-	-	CASSLQWVRPNMNTEAFF	TGTGCCAGCAGCTTACAGTGGGTTAGGCCGAACATGAACACTGAAGCTTTCTTT
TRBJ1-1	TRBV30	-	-	CAWILQGTKNTEAFF	TGTGCCTGGATCCTCCAGGGGACAAAGAACACTGAAGCTTTCTTT
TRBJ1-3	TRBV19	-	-	CASRNRASGNTIYF	TGTGCCAGTAGAAACCGGGCCTCTGGAAACACCATATATTTT
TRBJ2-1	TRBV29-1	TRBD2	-	CSVDGVAGSEQFF	TGCAGCGTTGATGGGGTAGCGGGGAGCGAGCAGTTCTTC
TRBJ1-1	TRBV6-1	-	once	CASSVNWGGTEAFF	TGTGCCAGCAGTGTTAACTGGGGTGGGACTGAAGCTTTCTTT
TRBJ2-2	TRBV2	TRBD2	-	CASSGSSGANTGELFF	TGTGCCAGCAGTGGGTCTAGCGGAGCGAACACCGGGGAGCTGTTTTTT
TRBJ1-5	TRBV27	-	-	CASSLSGGFGNQPQHF	TGTGCCAGCAGTTTATCAGGTGGGTTTGGCAATCAGCCCCAGCATTTT
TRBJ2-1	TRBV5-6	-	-	CASSLQLSSSYNEQFF	TGTGCCAGCAGCTTGCAGCTCTCGAGCTCCTACAATGAGCAGTTCTTC
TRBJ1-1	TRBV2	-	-	CASSERRGRTEAFF	TGTGCCAGCAGTGAACGGCGGGGGAGGACTGAAGCTTTCTTT
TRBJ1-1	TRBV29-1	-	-	CSVEVPGMNTEAFF	TGCAGCGTTGAAGTTCCGGGCATGAACACTGAAGCTTTCTTT
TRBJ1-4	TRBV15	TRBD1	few	CATSSDGTENEKLFF	TGTGCCACCAGCAGCGACGGGACAGAGAATGAAAAACTGTTTTTT
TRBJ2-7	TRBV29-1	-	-	CSVGGQGNYEQYF	TGCAGCGTTGGGGGTCAGGGCAACTACGAGCAGTACTTC
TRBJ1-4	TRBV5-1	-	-	CASSGPAEKLFF	TGCGCCAGCAGCGGCCCCGCGGAAAAACTGTTTTTT
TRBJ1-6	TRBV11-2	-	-	CASSSQSSYNSPLHF	TGTGCCAGCAGCTCCCAGAGCTCCTATAATTCACCCCTCCACTTT
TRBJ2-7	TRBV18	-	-	CASGRAIPPYEQYF	TGTGCCAGCGGCAGGGCGATTCCCCCATACGAGCAGTACTTC
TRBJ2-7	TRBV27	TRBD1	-	CASRLTGATTYEQYF	TGTGCCAGCAGATTGACAGGGGCCACTACCTACGAGCAGTACTTC
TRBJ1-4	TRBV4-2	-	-	CASSQEGGAGRLGKLFF	TGTGCCAGCAGCCAAGAGGGCGGGGCAGGGCGGCTCGGAAAACTGTTTTTT
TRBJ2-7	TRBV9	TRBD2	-	CASSVGSGGRYEQYF	TGTGCCAGCAGCGTAGGTAGCGGGGGCCGCTACGAGCAGTACTTC
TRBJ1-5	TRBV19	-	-	CASMMASFGNQPQHF	TGTGCCAGTATGATGGCAAGTTTTGGCAATCAGCCCCAGCATTTT
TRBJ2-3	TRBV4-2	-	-	CASSQDPLSDTQYF	TGTGCCAGCAGCCAAGACCCACTGTCTGATACGCAGTATTTT
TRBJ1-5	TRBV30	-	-	CAWSPGTTPGGNQPQHF	TGTGCCTGGTCCCCCGGGACAACTCCCGGAGGCAATCAGCCCCAGCATTTT
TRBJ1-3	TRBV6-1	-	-	CASSGQLRDTIYF	TGTGCCAGCAGTGGACAGCTCCGGGACACCATATATTTT
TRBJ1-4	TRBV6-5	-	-	CASSPDLSNEKLFF	TGTGCCAGCAGTCCGGACTTATCTAATGAAAAACTGTTTTTT
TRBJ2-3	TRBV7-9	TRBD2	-	CASSFGGALTDTQYF	TGTGCCAGCAGCTTCGGGGGGGCTCTCACAGATACGCAGTATTTT
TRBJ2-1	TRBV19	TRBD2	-	CASSPSGRSYNEQFF	TGTGCCAGTAGTCCTAGCGGGAGGTCCTACAATGAGCAGTTCTTC
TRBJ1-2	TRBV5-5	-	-	CASSLQTDPNYGYTF	TGTGCCAGCAGCTTACAGACAGATCCTAACTATGGCTACACCTTC
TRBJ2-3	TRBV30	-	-	CAWSVGGGGRTDTQYF	TGTGCCTGGAGTGTGGGTGGCGGGGGCCGAACAGATACGCAGTATTTT
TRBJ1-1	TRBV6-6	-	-	CASREGPSNTEAFF	TGTGCTTCACGGGAGGGACCCTCGAACACTGAAGCTTTCTTT
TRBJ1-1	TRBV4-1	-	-	CASSHLRGVNTEAFF	TGCGCCAGCAGCCACCTTAGGGGGGTGAACACTGAAGCTTTCTTT
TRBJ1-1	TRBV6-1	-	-	CASSNDWNTEAFF	TGTGCCAGCAGTAATGACTGGAACACTGAAGCTTTCTTT
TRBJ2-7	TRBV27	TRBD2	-	CASRFVGSGGYEQYF	TGTGCCAGCCGATTTGTGGGTAGCGGGGGTTACGAGCAGTACTTC
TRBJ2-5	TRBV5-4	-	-	CASSFSGNYEETQYF	TGTGCCAGCAGCTTTTCGGGGAATTACGAAGAGACCCAGTACTTC
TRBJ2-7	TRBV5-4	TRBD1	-	CASSSGTGPYEQYF	TGTGCCAGCAGCTCCGGGACAGGGCCCTACGAGCAGTACTTC
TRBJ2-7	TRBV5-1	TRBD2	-	CASSGGTSASSLGEQYF	TGCGCCAGCAGCGGAGGGACTAGCGCCTCCTCTCTGGGCGAGCAGTACTTC
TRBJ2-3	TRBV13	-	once	CASSLLISDTQYF	TGTGCCAGCAGCCTATTAATTTCAGATACGCAGTATTTT
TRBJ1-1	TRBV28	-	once	CASSLTRGNTEAFF	TGTGCCAGCAGTTTAACTCGGGGGAACACTGAAGCTTTCTTT
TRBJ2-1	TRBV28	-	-	CASILGTATYNEQFF	TGTGCCAGCATCTTAGGGACGGCTACCTACAATGAGCAGTTCTTC
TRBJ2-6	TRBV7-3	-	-	CASSFGAAGANVLTF	TGTGCCAGCAGCTTTGGGGCTGCTGGGGCCAACGTCCTGACTTTC
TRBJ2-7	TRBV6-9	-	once	CASTGPGAYEQYF	TGTGCCAGTACTGGCCCGGGGGCCTACGAGCAGTACTTC
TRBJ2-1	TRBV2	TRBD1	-	CASSYRQGGDEQFF	TGTGCCAGCAGTTATCGACAGGGGGGGGATGAGCAGTTCTTC
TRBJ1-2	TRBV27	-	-	CASRRDLNYGYTF	TGTGCCAGCAGGCGGGACCTTAACTATGGCTACACCTTC
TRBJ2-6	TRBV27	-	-	CASRGSGANVLTF	TGTGCCAGCAGGGGTTCTGGGGCCAACGTCCTGACTTTC
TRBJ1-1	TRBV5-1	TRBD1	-	CASRPPGQGPMNTEAFF	TGCGCCAGCAGACCTCCGGGACAGGGACCAATGAACACTGAAGCTTTCTTT
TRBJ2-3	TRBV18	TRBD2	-	CASSPGLAGGPLSTDTQYF	TGTGCCAGCTCACCAGGACTAGCGGGAGGGCCCCTAAGCACAGATACGCAGTATTTT
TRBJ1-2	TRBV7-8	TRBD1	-	CASSSGQGNYGYTF	TGTGCCAGCAGCTCGGGACAGGGGAACTATGGCTACACCTTC